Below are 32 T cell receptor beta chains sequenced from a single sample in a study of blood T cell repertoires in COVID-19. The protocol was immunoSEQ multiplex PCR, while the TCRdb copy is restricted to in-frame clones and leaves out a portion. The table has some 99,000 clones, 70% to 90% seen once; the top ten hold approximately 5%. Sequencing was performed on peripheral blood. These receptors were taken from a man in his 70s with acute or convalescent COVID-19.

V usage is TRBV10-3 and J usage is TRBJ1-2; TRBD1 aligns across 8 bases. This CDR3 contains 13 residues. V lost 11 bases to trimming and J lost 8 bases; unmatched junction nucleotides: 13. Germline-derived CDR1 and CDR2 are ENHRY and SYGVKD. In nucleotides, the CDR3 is TGTGCCGTCGAAGGGCAGGGGGCATGGGGCTACACCTTC. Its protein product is CAVEGQGAWGYTF.

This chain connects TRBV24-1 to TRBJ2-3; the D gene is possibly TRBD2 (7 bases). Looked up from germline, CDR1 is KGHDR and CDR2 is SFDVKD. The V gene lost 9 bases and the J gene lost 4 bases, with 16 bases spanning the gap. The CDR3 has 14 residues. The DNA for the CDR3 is TGTGCCACCTCCCGGCAAGGGGGGGCAGATACGCAGTATTTT. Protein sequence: CATSRQGGADTQYF.

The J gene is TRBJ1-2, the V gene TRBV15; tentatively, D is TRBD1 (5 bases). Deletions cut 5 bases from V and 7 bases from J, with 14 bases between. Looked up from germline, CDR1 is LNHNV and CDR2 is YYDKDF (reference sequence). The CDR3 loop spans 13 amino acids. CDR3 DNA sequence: TGTGCCACCAGCGGGGCGGGGGAAGCTGGCTACACCTTC. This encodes CATSGAGEAGYTF. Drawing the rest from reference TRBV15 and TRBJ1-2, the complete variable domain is DAMVIQNPRYQVTQFGKPVTLSCSQTLNHNVMYWYQQKSSQAPKLLFHYYDKDFNNEADTPDNFQSRRPNTSFCFLDIRSPGLGDTAMYLCATSGAGEAGYTFGSGTRLTVV.

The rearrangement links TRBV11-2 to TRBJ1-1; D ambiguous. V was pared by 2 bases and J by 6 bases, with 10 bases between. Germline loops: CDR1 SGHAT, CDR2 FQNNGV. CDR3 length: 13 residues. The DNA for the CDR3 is TGTGCCAGCAGCTTAAGGAGGGTCGCTGAAGCTTTCTTT. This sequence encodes CASSLRRVAEAFF.

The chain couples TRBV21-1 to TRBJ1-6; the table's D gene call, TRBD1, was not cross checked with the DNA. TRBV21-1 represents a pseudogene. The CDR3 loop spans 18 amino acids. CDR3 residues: CASSNGRANSSYNSPLHF. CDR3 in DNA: TGTGCCAGCAGCAACGGCAGGGCAAATAGCTCCTATAATTCACCCCTCCACTTT.

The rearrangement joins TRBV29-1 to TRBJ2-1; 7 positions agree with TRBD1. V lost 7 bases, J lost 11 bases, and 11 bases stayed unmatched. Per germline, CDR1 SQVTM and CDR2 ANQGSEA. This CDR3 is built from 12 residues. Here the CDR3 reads CSARPRDSKQFF. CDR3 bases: TGCAGCGCCCGACCCAGGGACAGCAAGCAGTTCTTC.

The DNA for the CDR3 is TGTGCCAGCAGCGCTTGGGACAGCTCAAACTATGGCTACACCTTC. It yields the protein CASSAWDSSNYGYTF. The rearrangement uses TRBV9 and TRBJ1-2; 7 nucleotides align to TRBD1. This CDR3 comprises 15 residues. J was trimmed by 2 bases and V by 3 bases; bases with no gene match: 7. The V gene's germline CDR1 is SGDLS and CDR2 YYNGEE.

CDR3 DNA: TGTGCCAGAAGGGTGCCGGGACAGCCTCACAATGAGCAGTTCTTC. It yields the protein CARRVPGQPHNEQFF. V gene TRBV5-3 combines with J gene TRBJ2-1, with 7 nucleotides matching TRBD1. TRBV5-3 is treated as an ORF (open reading frame) with a function not yet certain. The V gene end was trimmed by 5 bases and the J gene end by 5 bases; junction bases not matched to a gene: 10. The CDR3 has 15 amino acids.

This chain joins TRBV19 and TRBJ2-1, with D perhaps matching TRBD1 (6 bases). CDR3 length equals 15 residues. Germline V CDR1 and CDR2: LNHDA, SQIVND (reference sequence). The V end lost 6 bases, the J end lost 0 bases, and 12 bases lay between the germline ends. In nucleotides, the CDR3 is TGTGCCAGTAGGCTCAGGGGTAGCTCCTACAATGAGCAGTTCTTC. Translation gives CASRLRGSSYNEQFF. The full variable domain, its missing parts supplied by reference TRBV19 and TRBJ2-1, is DGGITQSPKYLFRKEGQNVTLSCEQNLNHDAMYWYRQDPGQGLRLIYYSQIVNDFQKGDIAEGYSVSREKKESFPLTVTSAQKNPTAFYLCASRLRGSSYNEQFFGPGTRLTVL.

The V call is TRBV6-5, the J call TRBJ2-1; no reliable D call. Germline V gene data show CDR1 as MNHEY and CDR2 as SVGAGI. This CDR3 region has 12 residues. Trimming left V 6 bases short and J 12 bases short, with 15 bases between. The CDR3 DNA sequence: TGTGCCAGCAGGATACACAGTGGGCGGCAGTTCTTC. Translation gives CASRIHSGRQFF.

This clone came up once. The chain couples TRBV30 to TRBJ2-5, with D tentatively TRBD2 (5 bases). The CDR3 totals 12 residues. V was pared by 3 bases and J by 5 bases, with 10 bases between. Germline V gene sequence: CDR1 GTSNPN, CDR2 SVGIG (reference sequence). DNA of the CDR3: TGTGCCTGGAGCCCGGGCGGGGAGACCCAGTACTTC. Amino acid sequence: CAWSPGGETQYF. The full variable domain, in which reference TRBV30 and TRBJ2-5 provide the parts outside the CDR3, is SQTIHQWPATLVQPVGSPLSLECTVEGTSNPNLYWYRQAAGRGLQLLFYSVGIGQISSEVPQNLSASRPQDRQFILSSKKLLLSDSGFYLCAWSPGGETQYFGPGTRLLVL.

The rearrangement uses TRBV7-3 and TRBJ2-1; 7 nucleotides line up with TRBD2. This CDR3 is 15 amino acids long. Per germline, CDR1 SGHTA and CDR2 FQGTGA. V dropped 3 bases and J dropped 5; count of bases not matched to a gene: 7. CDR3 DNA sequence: TGTGCCAGCAGCTTGATCAGCGGGGAGAACAATGAGCAGTTCTTC. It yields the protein CASSLISGENNEQFF.

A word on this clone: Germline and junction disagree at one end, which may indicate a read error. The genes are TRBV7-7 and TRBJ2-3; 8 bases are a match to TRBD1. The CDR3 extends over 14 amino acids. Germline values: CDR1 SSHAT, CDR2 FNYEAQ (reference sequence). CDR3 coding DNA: TGTGCTAGCAGCCCCGGACAGGGACCAGATACGCAGTATTTT. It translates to CASSPGQGPDTQYF. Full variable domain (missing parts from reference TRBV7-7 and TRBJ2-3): GAGVSQSPRYKVTKRGQDVTLRCDPISSHATLYWYQQALGQGPEFLTYFNYEAQPDKSGLPSDRFSAERPEGSISTLTIQRTEQRDSAMYRCASSPGQGPDTQYFGPGTRLTVL.

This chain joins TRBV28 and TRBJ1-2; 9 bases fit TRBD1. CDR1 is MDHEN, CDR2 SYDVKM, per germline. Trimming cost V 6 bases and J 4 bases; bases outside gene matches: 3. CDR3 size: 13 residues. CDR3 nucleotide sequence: TGTGCCAGCAGGGGGACAGGGACCTATGGCTACACCTTC. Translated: CASRGTGTYGYTF.

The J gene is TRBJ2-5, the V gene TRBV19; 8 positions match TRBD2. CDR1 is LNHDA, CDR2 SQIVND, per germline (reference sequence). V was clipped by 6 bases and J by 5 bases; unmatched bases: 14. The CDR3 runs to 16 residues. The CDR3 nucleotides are TGTGCCAGTAGCCTATCCAGCGGGGGATTATCGGAGACCCAGTACTTC. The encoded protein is CASSLSSGGLSETQYF. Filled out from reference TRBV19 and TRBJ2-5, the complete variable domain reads DGGITQSPKYLFRKEGQNVTLSCEQNLNHDAMYWYRQDPGQGLRLIYYSQIVNDFQKGDIAEGYSVSREKKESFPLTVTSAQKNPTAFYLCASSLSSGGLSETQYFGPGTRLLVL.

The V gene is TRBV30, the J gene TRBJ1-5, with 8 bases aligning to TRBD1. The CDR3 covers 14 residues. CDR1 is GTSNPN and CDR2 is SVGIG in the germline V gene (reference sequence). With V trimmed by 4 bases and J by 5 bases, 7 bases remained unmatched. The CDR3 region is CAWTTGQGYQPQHF. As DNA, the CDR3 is TGTGCCTGGACCACTGGACAGGGTTATCAGCCCCAGCATTTT.

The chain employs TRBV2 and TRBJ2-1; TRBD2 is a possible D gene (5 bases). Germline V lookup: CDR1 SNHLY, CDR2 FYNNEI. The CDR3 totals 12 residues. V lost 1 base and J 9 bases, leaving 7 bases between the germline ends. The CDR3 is CASSEGLTEQFF. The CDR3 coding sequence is TGTGCCAGCAGTGAAGGACTAACTGAGCAGTTCTTC.

CDR3 in amino acids: CSVGVYEQYF. The CDR3 DNA sequence: TGCAGTGTAGGGGTCTACGAGCAGTACTTC. The chain uses TRBV20-1 and TRBJ2-7; D is possibly TRBD1 (5 bases). CDR1 is DFQATT, CDR2 SNEGSKA, per germline (reference sequence). The germline V and J ends were trimmed by 7 bases and 3 bases, with 7 bases remaining between them. The CDR3 totals 10 residues.

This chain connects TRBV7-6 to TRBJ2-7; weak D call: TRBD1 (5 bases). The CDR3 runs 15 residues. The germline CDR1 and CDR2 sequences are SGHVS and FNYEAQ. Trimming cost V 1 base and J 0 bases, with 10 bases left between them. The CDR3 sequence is CASSLGTGLSYEQYF. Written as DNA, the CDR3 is TGTGCCAGCAGCTTAGGTACAGGCCTCTCCTACGAGCAGTACTTC.

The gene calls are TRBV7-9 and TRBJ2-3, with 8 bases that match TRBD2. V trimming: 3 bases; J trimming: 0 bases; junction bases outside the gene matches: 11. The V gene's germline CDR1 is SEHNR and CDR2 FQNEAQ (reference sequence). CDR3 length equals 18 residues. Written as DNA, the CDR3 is TGTGCCAGCAGCTTCGGGGGTGTAGCGGGGACCAGCACAGATACGCAGTATTTT. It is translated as CASSFGGVAGTSTDTQYF.

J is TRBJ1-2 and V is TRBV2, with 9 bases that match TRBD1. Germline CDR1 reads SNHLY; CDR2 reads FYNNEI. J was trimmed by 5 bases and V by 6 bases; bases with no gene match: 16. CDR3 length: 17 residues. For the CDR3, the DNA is TGTGCCAGCAGGGGATTGGACAGGGGAATCTCTCAATATGGCTACACCTTC. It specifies CASRGLDRGISQYGYTF.

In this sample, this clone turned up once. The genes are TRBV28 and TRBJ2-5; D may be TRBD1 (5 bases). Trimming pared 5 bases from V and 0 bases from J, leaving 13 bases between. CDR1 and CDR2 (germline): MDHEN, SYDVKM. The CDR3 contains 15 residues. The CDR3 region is CASSPMTEYQETQYF. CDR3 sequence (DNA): TGTGCCAGCAGTCCTATGACAGAGTACCAAGAGACCCAGTACTTC.

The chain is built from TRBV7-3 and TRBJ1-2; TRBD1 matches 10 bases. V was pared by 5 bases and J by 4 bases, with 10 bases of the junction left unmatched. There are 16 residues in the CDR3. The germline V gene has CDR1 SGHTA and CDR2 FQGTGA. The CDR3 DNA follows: TGTGCCAGCAGCCATGACAGGGGGCCTACCATCTATGGCTACACCTTC. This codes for CASSHDRGPTIYGYTF.

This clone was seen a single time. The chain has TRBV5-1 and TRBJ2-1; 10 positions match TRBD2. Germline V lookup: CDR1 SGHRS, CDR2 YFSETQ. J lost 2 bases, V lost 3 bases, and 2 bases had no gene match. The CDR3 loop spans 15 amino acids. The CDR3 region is CASSSGLAAYNEQFF. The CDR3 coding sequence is TGCGCCAGCAGCTCAGGACTAGCGGCCTACAATGAGCAGTTCTTC. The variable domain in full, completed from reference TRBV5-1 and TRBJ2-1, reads KAGVTQTPRYLIKTRGQQVTLSCSPISGHRSVSWYQQTPGQGLQFLFEYFSETQRNKGNFPGRFSGRQFSNSRSEMNVSTLELGDSALYLCASSSGLAAYNEQFFGPGTRLTVL.

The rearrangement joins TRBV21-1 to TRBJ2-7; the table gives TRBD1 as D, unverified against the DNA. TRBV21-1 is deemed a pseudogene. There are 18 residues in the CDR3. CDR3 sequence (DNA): TGTGCCAGCAGTACCGCCGGGTTCTGGCCGGACAAAGTCTACGAGCAGTACTTC. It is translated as CASSTAGFWPDKVYEQYF.

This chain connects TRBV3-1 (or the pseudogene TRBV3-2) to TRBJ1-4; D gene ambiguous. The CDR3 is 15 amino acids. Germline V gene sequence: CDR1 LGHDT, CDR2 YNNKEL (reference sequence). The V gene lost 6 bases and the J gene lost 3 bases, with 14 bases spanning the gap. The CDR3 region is CASSPSGISNEKLFF. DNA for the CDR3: TGTGCCAGCAGTCCCAGCGGGATCTCTAATGAAAAACTGTTTTTT.

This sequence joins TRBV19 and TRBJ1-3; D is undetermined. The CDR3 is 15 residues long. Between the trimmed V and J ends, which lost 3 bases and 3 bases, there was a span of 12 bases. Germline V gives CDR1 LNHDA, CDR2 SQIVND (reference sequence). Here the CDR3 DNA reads TGTGCCAGTAGTATCGTTCGGGATAATGGAAACACCATATATTTT. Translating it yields CASSIVRDNGNTIYF.

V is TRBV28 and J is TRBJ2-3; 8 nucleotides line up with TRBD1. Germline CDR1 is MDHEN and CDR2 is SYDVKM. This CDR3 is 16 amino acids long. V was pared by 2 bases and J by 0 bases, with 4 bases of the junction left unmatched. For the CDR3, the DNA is TGTGCCAGCAGTTTAGACAGGGGCCCAAGCACAGATACGCAGTATTTT. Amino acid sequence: CASSLDRGPSTDTQYF.

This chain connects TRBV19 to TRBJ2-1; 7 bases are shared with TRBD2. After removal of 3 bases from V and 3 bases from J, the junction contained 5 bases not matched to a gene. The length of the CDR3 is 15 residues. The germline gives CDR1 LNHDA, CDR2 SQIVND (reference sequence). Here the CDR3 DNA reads TGTGCCAGTAGTATTAGGGACTATATCTACAATGAGCAGTTCTTC. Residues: CASSIRDYIYNEQFF.

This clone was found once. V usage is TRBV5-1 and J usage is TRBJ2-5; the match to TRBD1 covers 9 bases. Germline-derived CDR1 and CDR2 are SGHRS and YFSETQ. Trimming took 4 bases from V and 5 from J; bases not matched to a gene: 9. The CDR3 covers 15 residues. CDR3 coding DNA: TGCGCCAGCAGCGGATGGACAGGGGAAGGGGAGACCCAGTACTTC. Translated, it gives CASSGWTGEGETQYF. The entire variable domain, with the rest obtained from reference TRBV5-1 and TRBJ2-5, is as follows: KAGVTQTPRYLIKTRGQQVTLSCSPISGHRSVSWYQQTPGQGLQFLFEYFSETQRNKGNFPGRFSGRQFSNSRSEMNVSTLELGDSALYLCASSGWTGEGETQYFGPGTRLLVL.

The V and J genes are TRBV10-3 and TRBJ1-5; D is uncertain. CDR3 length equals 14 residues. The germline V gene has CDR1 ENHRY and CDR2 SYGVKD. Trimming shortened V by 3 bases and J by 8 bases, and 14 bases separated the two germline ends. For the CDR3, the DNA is TGTGCCATCAGTGACGAAGGAGCTCCCAAGCCCCAGCATTTT. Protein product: CAISDEGAPKPQHF.

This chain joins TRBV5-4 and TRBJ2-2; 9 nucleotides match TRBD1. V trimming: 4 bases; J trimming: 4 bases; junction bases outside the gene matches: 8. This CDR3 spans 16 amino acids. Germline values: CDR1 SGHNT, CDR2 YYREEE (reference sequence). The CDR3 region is CASSPNRGLITGELFF. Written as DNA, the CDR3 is TGTGCCAGCAGCCCAAACAGGGGGCTCATCACCGGGGAGCTGTTTTTT.